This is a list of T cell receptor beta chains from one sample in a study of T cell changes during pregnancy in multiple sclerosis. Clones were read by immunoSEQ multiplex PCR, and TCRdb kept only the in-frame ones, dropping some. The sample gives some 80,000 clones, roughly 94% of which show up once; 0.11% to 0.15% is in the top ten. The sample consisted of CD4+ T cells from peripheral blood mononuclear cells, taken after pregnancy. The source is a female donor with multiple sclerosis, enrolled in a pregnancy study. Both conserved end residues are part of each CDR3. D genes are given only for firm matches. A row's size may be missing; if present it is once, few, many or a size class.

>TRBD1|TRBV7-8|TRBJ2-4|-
TGTGCCAGCAGCTTAATCATAGACAGGGGGGTCAAAAACATTCAGTACTTC
CASSLIIDRGVKNIQYF
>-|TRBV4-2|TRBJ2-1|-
TGTGCCAGCAGCCAAGATGAGAGCGACGGGCGGGCGTCCTACAATGAGCAGTTCTTC
CASSQDESDGRASYNEQFF
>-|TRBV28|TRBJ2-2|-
TGTGCCAGCGCCGGGACAACACCCGGGCGGACCGGGGAGCTGTTTTTT
CASAGTTPGRTGELFF
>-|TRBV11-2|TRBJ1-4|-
TGTGCCAGCAGCTTAGGATGGCAGATGCCAGGAAAACTGTTTTTT
CASSLGWQMPGKLFF
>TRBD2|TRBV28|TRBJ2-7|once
TGTGCCAGCAGTTTGGCGGGGGGCACTTCCTACGAGCAGTACTTC
CASSLAGGTSYEQYF
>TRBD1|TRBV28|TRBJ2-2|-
TGTGCCAGCAGTTCCCCATCGACAGGGGCCGGGGAGCTGTTTTTT
CASSSPSTGAGELFF
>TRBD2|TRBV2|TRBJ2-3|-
TGTGCCAGCAGGAACCTAGCGGGAGGGCCCACAGATACGCAGTATTTT
CASRNLAGGPTDTQYF
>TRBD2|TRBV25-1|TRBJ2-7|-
TGTGCCAGCAGTGACTCCCCCCCAGCGGGAGACGAGCAGTACTTC
CASSDSPPAGDEQYF
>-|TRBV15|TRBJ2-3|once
TGTGCTACCGGCGGACAGAGCACAGATACGCAGTATTTT
CATGGQSTDTQYF
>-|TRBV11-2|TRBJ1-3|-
TGTGCCAGCAGTCGTTTAAGCCAATCCATATATTTT
CASSRLSQSIYF
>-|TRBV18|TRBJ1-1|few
TGTGCCAGCTCACCACTAGGAGGGAACACTGAAGCTTTCTTT
CASSPLGGNTEAFF
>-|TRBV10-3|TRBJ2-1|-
TGTGCCATCAGTGAGACTAGCAGTCCCTACAATGAGCAGTTCTTC
CAISETSSPYNEQFF
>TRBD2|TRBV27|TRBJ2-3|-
TGTGCCAGCAGTCCGGGACTAGCGGGAGGGAGTCCAGATACGCAGTATTTT
CASSPGLAGGSPDTQYF
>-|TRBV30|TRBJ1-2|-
TGTGCCTGGAGTGTACGGAGGGGCCATGGCTACACCTTC
CAWSVRRGHGYTF
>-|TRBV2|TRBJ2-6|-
TGTGCCAGCACAGGCTCTGGGGCCAACGTCCTGACTTTC
CASTGSGANVLTF
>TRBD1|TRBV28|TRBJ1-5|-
TGTGCCAGCGCCGAGGGACAGGGTAATCAGCCCCAGCATTTT
CASAEGQGNQPQHF
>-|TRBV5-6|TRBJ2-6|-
TGTGCCAGCAGCTTGCCTAGCTCTGGGGCCAACGTCCTGACTTTC
CASSLPSSGANVLTF
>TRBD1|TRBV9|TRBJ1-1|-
TGTGCCAGCAGCGTATCAATAAAGGGGGCGCTGGACACTGAAGCTTTCTTT
CASSVSIKGALDTEAFF
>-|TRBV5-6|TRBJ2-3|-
TGTGCCAGCACCATCTCCCGGGCAGATACGCAGTATTTT
CASTISRADTQYF
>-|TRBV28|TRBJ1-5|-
TGTGCCAGCAGTTTACCCCAGACAAGCAATCAGCCCCAGCATTTT
CASSLPQTSNQPQHF
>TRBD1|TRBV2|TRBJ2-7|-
TGTGCCAGCAGAAATGGACAGGGACTCTACGAGCAGTACTTC
CASRNGQGLYEQYF
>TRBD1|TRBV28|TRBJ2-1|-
TGTGCCACCGGGACAGGGAGTTTCAATGAGCAGTTCTTC
CATGTGSFNEQFF
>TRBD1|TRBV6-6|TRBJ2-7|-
TGTGCCAGCAGACCGGGACAGGGGGCTTACGAGCAGTACTTC
CASRPGQGAYEQYF
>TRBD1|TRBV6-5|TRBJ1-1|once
TGTGCCAGCAGTTGGACAGGACGAGACACTGAAGCTTTCTTT
CASSWTGRDTEAFF
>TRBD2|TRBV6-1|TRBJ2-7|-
TGTGCCACCCGCGCCCGACTAGCAAACTACGAGCAGTACTTC
CATRARLANYEQYF
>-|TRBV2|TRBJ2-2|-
TGTGCCAGCAAGGGCGGGATTAATTTCGGGGAGCTGTTTTTT
CASKGGINFGELFF
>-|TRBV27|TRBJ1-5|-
TGTGCCAGCAGACGTAGAGGGAATCAGCCCCAGCATTTT
CASRRRGNQPQHF
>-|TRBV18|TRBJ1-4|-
TGTGCCAGCTCACCAAATAGTGAAAAACTGTTTTTT
CASSPNSEKLFF
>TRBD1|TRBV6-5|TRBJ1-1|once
TGTGCCAGCAGGGGGACAGGGGACACTGAAGCTTTCTTT
CASRGTGDTEAFF
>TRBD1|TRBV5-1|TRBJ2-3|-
TGCGCCAGCAGCCGGGGACAGGGAGGGTCGACTAGCACAGATACGCAGTATTTT
CASSRGQGGSTSTDTQYF
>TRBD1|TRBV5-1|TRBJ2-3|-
TGCGCCAGCAGCACCTGGGACAGACTCACAGATACGCAGTATTTT
CASSTWDRLTDTQYF
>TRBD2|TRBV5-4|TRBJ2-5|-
TGTGCCAGCAGCCGAGATGCGGGAGGGTCCGGGGAGACCCAGTACTTC
CASSRDAGGSGETQYF
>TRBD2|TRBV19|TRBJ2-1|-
TGTGCCAGTAGTTTCCCTAGCGGGAGTTCCTACAATGAGCAGTTCTTC
CASSFPSGSSYNEQFF